A single sample is the source of the 26 T cell receptor beta chains below, sequenced in a study of OX40 agonist ivuxolimab in advanced cancers. Profiling relied on immunoSEQ multiplex PCR, and the TCRdb table lists in-frame clones only, not all of them. The sample includes fewer than 80,000 clones, roughly 82% seen only once; the top ten take more than 0.95%. The sample in question was CD4+ or CD8+ T cells sorted from blood, obtained in a trial of the OX40 agonist ivuxolimab. The receptors come from an adult with an advanced solid tumor such as melanoma, head and neck, liver or kidney cancer.

The chain carries TRBV5-4 and TRBJ2-3; D gene unclear. The CDR3 is 14 residues long. Between the trimmed V and J ends, which lost 2 bases and 2 bases, there was a span of 9 bases. The germline CDR1 and CDR2 sequences are SGHNT and YYREEE (reference sequence). CDR3 protein: CASSFNQPTDTQYF. The CDR3 nucleotides read TGTGCCAGCAGCTTTAACCAACCCACAGATACGCAGTATTTT.

The chain recombines TRBV7-2 with TRBJ1-1; TRBD1 agrees at 8 bases. Germline V gene data show CDR1 as SGHTA and CDR2 as FQGNSA. The junction had 4 bases not matched to a gene; V was cut back by 3 bases and J by 7 bases. The CDR3 spans 13 residues. This CDR3 is CASSFGQGGEAFF. The CDR3 region has the DNA TGTGCCAGCAGCTTCGGACAGGGCGGTGAAGCTTTCTTT.

This rearrangement joins TRBV7-2 to TRBJ2-4; the D is unclear. The V and J ends lost 3 bases and 4 bases respectively, with 7 bases between them. Germline V gives CDR1 SGHTA, CDR2 FQGNSA. The CDR3 covers 13 residues. CDR3 loop: CASSFSRKNIQYF. CDR3 DNA sequence: TGTGCCAGCAGCTTTAGCAGGAAAAACATTCAGTACTTC. Filled out from reference TRBV7-2 and TRBJ2-4, the complete variable domain reads GAGVSQSPSNKVTEKGKDVELRCDPISGHTALYWYRQSLGQGLEFLIYFQGNSAPDKSGLPSDRFSAERTGGSVSTLTIQRTQQEDSAVYLCASSFSRKNIQYFGAGTRLSVL.

The chain combines TRBV7-2 with TRBJ1-2; D is uncertain. Germline CDR1 SGHTA, CDR2 FQGNSA. V was trimmed by 1 base and J by 8 bases, leaving 14 bases between them. This CDR3 is built from 14 residues. CDR3 coding DNA: TGTGCCAGCAGCTTAGACGGCAGCCGGGCGGGCTACACCTTC. Translating it yields CASSLDGSRAGYTF.

The rearrangement links TRBV25-1 to TRBJ2-2; 8 bases fit TRBD1. V shed 7 bases, J shed 3 bases, and the junction held 7 bases outside the gene matches. Per germline, CDR1 MGHDK and CDR2 SYGVNS. The CDR3 loop spans 15 amino acids. CDR3 DNA: TGTGCCAGCACCATGGACAGGGCGGACACCGGGGAGCTGTTTTTT. Translation: CASTMDRADTGELFF.

This clone came up once. The chain recombines TRBV15 with TRBJ1-1, with TRBD1 identical over 12 bases. There are 14 residues in the CDR3. CDR1 and CDR2 from the germline V gene are LNHNV and YYDKDF (reference sequence). The V gene end was trimmed by 3 bases and the J gene end by 5 bases; junction bases not matched to a gene: 1. The CDR3 protein is CATSRGQGATEAFF. The CDR3 bases are TGTGCCACCAGCAGGGGACAGGGGGCTACTGAAGCTTTCTTT.

The genes are TRBV5-1 and TRBJ2-5, with a weak D call TRBD2 (6 bases). V gave up 7 bases and J gave up 4 bases, with 17 bases separating them. Germline assignment: CDR1 SGHRS and CDR2 YFSETQ. The CDR3 has 14 residues. CDR3 sequence reads: CASSVLGGVETQYF. In nucleotides, the CDR3 is TGCGCCAGCTCCGTCTTAGGCGGGGTAGAGACCCAGTACTTC.

The V gene is TRBV6-5, the J gene TRBJ2-7, with 8 nucleotides matching TRBD1. CDR3 size: 13 residues. Trimming cost V 6 bases and J 6 bases; bases outside gene matches: 7. The germline gives CDR1 MNHEY, CDR2 SVGAGI. CDR3: CASRDGQGGEQYF. Written as DNA, the CDR3 is TGTGCCAGCAGAGACGGACAGGGAGGCGAGCAGTACTTC.

The chain recombines TRBV6-6 with TRBJ2-3; 12 bases map to TRBD1. The CDR3 extends over 16 amino acids. Trimming removed 6 bases from V and 5 bases from J; junction bases left unmatched: 9. Germline loops: CDR1 MNHNY, CDR2 SVGAGI (reference sequence). CDR3: CASSPGTGGSGDTQYF. The CDR3, as DNA: TGTGCCAGCAGCCCCGGGACAGGGGGCTCCGGAGATACGCAGTATTTT.

This chain links TRBV6-5 with TRBJ1-6, with 7 positions matching TRBD1. This CDR3 region has 15 residues. The junction had 4 bases not matched to a gene; V was cut back by 0 bases and J by 8 bases. CDR1 is MNHEY, CDR2 SVGAGI, per germline. CDR3 region: CASSYSDRDDSPLHF. The CDR3 DNA reads as TGTGCCAGCAGTTACTCTGACAGGGATGATTCACCCCTCCACTTT.

This clone was observed once. The genes are TRBV4-3 and TRBJ1-2, with D perhaps matching TRBD1 (5 bases). Germline CDR1 and CDR2: LGHNA and YSLEER. The CDR3 contains 14 residues. Trimming removed 0 bases from V and 8 bases from J, with 13 bases in between. The CDR3 region is CASSQDAGFRGYTF. The CDR3 DNA reads as TGCGCCAGCAGCCAAGATGCAGGGTTCCGAGGCTACACCTTC.

The chain is built from TRBV9 and TRBJ1-2; perhaps TRBD1 as D (5 bases). V was clipped by 4 bases and J by 0 bases, with 13 bases between them. Germline CDR1 SGDLS, CDR2 YYNGEE. The CDR3 runs to 15 residues. The CDR3, as DNA: TGTGCCAGCAGCCAGGGCGGCCCGTCTAACTATGGCTACACCTTC. Protein product: CASSQGGPSNYGYTF.

The chain recombines TRBV4-1 with TRBJ1-2, with 7 bases aligning to TRBD1. The length of the CDR3 is 17 residues. The germline V gene encodes CDR1 MGHRA and CDR2 YSYEKL. Trimming removed 6 bases from V and 5 bases from J; junction bases left unmatched: 18. The CDR3 DNA follows: TGCGCCAGCAGGCCCCAAGAAGATACCGGGACAGTTTATGGCTACACCTTC. Its translation: CASRPQEDTGTVYGYTF.

This clone was counted a single time. The chain is built from TRBV4-1 and TRBJ2-2; TRBD1 matches 8 bases. Germline V CDR1 and CDR2: MGHRA, YSYEKL. With V trimmed by 3 bases and J by 2 bases, 8 bases remained unmatched. The CDR3 consists of 17 residues. CDR3 sequence reads: CASSQRTGTLNTGELFF. The CDR3 region has the DNA TGCGCCAGCAGCCAGAGGACAGGGACCTTAAACACCGGGGAGCTGTTTTTT.

Remarks on this clone: Other nucleotide sequences from this sample produce the same CDR3. The chain combines TRBV10-3 with TRBJ2-5; a weak D match, TRBD1 (6 bases). CDR3 size: 13 residues. V lost 6 bases to trimming and J lost 1 base, with 9 bases between them. CDR1 is ENHRY, CDR2 SYGVKD, per germline. The CDR3 bases are TGTGCCATCAGGACAGGCGGCCAAGAGACCCAGTACTTC. This codes for CAIRTGGQETQYF.

In this sample, this clone turned up once. The chain joins TRBV7-6 to TRBJ2-5; the match to TRBD1 covers 7 bases. The V segment lost 5 bases and the J segment 6 bases; nucleotides outside the gene matches: 6. The CDR3 has 13 residues. Germline V gene sequence: CDR1 SGHVS, CDR2 FNYEAQ. CDR3 protein: CASSQTGYQTQYF. The CDR3 DNA reads TGTGCCAGCAGCCAGACAGGGTACCAGACCCAGTACTTC.

The V and J genes are TRBV6-5 and TRBJ1-5, with D possibly matching TRBD1 (6 bases). V was pared by 4 bases and J by 2 bases, with 15 bases between. Germline V gene sequence: CDR1 MNHEY, CDR2 SVGAGI. CDR3 length equals 16 residues. The CDR3 DNA reads TGTGCCAGCAGTTCGCACAGGGTTAGGGGCAATCAGCCCCAGCATTTT. Translation gives CASSSHRVRGNQPQHF.

The chain carries TRBV5-1 and TRBJ1-1; D is undetermined. Germline lookup yields CDR1 SGHRS and CDR2 YFSETQ. The CDR3 runs to 13 residues. The germline V and J ends were trimmed by 0 bases and 6 bases, with 9 bases remaining between them. CDR3 protein: CASSLEDWAEAFF. The CDR3 nucleotides are TGCGCCAGCAGCTTGGAGGATTGGGCTGAAGCTTTCTTT. Using reference TRBV5-1 and TRBJ1-1 for the parts outside the CDR3, the full variable domain is KAGVTQTPRYLIKTRGQQVTLSCSPISGHRSVSWYQQTPGQGLQFLFEYFSETQRNKGNFPGRFSGRQFSNSRSEMNVSTLELGDSALYLCASSLEDWAEAFFGQGTRLTVV.

This clone was seen more than once but under ten times. This chain links TRBV19 with TRBJ2-2, with 7 bases that match TRBD1. Germline CDR1 reads LNHDA; CDR2 reads SQIVND (reference sequence). Trimming removed 6 bases from V and 4 bases from J; junction bases left unmatched: 5. The CDR3 runs to 14 residues. CDR3 nucleotide sequence: TGTGCCAGTAGGAGGGGGCATCGCACCGGGGAGCTGTTTTTT. It codes for CASRRGHRTGELFF.

The CDR3 loop is CASSVGLTDTQYF. The CDR3 DNA follows: TGCGCCAGCAGTGTCGGGTTAACAGATACGCAGTATTTT. The chain couples TRBV10-1 to TRBJ2-3; no definite D call. The CDR3 length is 13 residues. V dropped 4 bases and J dropped 3 bases, with 8 bases sitting between them. Germline V gene data show CDR1 as WNHNN and CDR2 as SYGVQD (reference sequence).

This clone was seen once. V usage is TRBV9 and J usage is TRBJ2-2; D is perhaps TRBD1 (6 bases). This CDR3 contains 15 residues. Between the trimmed V and J ends, which lost 2 bases and 4 bases, there was a span of 12 bases. Germline CDR1 and CDR2: SGDLS and YYNGEE. The CDR3 region has the DNA TGTGCCAGCAGCGTTCTGACAGGAAGCACCGGGGAGCTGTTTTTT. Its translation is CASSVLTGSTGELFF.

The V gene is TRBV15, the J gene TRBJ2-7; 7 bases match TRBD1. The germline V gene has CDR1 LNHNV and CDR2 YYDKDF (reference sequence). This CDR3 spans 14 amino acids. Germline trimming cut 5 bases from V and 0 bases from J; bases unmatched to any gene: 4. The chain's CDR3 is CATSEPGGSYEQYF. The CDR3 DNA follows: TGTGCCACCAGCGAACCAGGGGGCTCCTACGAGCAGTACTTC.

The chain links TRBV18 to TRBJ2-3; 7 bases align to TRBD1. The CDR3 runs 17 residues. From germline, CDR1 is KGHSH and CDR2 LQKENI. Losses at the gene ends were 3 bases for V and 0 bases for J; bases not matched to a gene: 9. The CDR3 region has the DNA TGTGCCAGCTCACCGACCATGGACAGGTCTAGCACAGATACGCAGTATTTT. Translation gives CASSPTMDRSSTDTQYF. Using reference TRBV18 and TRBJ2-3 for the parts outside the CDR3, the full variable domain is NAGVMQNPRHLVRRRGQEARLRCSPMKGHSHVYWYRQLPEEGLKFMVYLQKENIIDESGMPKERFSAEFPKEGPSILRIQQVVRGDSAAYFCASSPTMDRSSTDTQYFGPGTRLTVL.

A note on this clone: Other DNA sequences within the sample encode an identical CDR3. The chain recombines TRBV6-1 with TRBJ1-6, with D possibly being TRBD1 (5 bases). V was cut by 9 bases and J by 8 bases, with 20 bases left in between. CDR1 and CDR2 (germline): MNHNS, SASEGT. The CDR3 is 15 residues long. CDR3 residues: CASSQGPDDDSPLHF. In nucleotides, the CDR3 is TGTGCCAGTAGCCAGGGCCCTGACGATGATTCACCCCTCCACTTT.

This clone was seen a few times. The chain couples TRBV19 to TRBJ1-2; D is uncertain. Trimming removed 1 base from V and 0 bases from J, with 6 bases in between. CDR3 length: 14 amino acids. Per germline, CDR1 LNHDA and CDR2 SQIVND (reference sequence). In nucleotides, the CDR3 is TGTGCCAGTAGTATAGCGCCAACTAACTATGGCTACACCTTC. Translated, it gives CASSIAPTNYGYTF.

This clone was seen once. The chain combines TRBV6-5 with TRBJ2-3; 7 bases fit TRBD2. V was pared by 4 bases and J by 3 bases, with 4 bases of the junction left unmatched. The CDR3 runs to 14 residues. Per germline, CDR1 MNHEY and CDR2 SVGAGI. This chain's CDR3 is CASSFSGRTDTQYF. CDR3 coding DNA: TGTGCCAGCAGTTTTTCCGGGAGGACAGATACGCAGTATTTT.